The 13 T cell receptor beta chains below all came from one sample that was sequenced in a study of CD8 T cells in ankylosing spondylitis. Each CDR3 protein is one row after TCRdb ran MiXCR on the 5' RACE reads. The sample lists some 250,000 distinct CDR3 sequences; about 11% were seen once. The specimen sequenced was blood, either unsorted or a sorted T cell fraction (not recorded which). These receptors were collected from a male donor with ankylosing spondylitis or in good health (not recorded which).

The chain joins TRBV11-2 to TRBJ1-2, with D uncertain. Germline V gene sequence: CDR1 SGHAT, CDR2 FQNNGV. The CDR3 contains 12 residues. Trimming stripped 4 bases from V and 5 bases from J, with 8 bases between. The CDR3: CASSSEGYGYTF. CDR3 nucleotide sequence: TGTGCCAGCAGCTCAGAGGGTTATGGCTACACCTTC.

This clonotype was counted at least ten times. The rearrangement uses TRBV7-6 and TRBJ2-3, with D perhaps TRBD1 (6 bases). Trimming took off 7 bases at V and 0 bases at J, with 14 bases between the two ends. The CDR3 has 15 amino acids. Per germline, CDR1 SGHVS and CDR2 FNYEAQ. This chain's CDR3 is CASTFIRGSTDTQYF. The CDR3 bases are TGTGCCAGCACCTTCATCAGGGGTAGCACAGATACGCAGTATTTT. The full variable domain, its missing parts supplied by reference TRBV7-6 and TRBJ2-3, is GAGVSQSPRYKVTKRGQDVALRCDPISGHVSLYWYRQALGQGPEFLTYFNYEAQQDKSGLPNDRFSAERPEGSISTLTIQRTEQRDSAMYRCASTFIRGSTDTQYFGPGTRLTVL.

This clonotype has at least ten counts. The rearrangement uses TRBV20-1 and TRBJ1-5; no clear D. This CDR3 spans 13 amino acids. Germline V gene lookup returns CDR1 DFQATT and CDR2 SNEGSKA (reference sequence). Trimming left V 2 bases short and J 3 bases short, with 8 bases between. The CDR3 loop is CSARHSFNQPQHF. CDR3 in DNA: TGCAGTGCTAGACACAGTTTCAATCAGCCCCAGCATTTT.

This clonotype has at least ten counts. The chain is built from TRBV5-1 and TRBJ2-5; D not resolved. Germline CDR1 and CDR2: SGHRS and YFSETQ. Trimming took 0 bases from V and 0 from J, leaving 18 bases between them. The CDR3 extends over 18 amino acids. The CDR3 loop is CASSLAPSTRINQETQYF. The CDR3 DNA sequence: TGCGCCAGCAGCTTGGCCCCGTCGACAAGAATAAACCAAGAGACCCAGTACTTC.

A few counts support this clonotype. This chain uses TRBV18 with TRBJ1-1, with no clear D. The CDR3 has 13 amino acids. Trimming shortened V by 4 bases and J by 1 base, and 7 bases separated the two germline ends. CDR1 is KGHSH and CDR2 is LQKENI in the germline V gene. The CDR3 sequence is CASSHRENTEAFF. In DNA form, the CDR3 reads TGTGCCAGCTCACACCGGGAGAACACTGAAGCTTTCTTT.

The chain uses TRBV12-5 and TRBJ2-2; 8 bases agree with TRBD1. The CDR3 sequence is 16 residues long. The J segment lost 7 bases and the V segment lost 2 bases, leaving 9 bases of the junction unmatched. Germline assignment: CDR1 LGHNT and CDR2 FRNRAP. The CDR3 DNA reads TGTGCTAGTGGTTTGCCACCGGACAGGGCGGGCGGGGAGCTGTTTTTT. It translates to CASGLPPDRAGGELFF.

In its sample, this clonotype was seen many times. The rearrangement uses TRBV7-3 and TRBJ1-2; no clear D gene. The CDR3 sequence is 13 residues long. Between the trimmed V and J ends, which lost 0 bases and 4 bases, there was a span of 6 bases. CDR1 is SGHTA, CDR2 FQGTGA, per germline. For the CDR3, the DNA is TGTGCCAGCAGCTTAACTCCCGGCTATGGCTACACCTTC. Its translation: CASSLTPGYGYTF.

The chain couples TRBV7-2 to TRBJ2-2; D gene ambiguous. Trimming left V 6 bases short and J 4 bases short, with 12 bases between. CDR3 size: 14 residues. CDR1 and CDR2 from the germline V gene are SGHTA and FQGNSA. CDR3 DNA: TGTGCCAGCAGACCCCCCGCGGCCACCGGGGAGCTGTTTTTT. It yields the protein CASRPPAATGELFF.

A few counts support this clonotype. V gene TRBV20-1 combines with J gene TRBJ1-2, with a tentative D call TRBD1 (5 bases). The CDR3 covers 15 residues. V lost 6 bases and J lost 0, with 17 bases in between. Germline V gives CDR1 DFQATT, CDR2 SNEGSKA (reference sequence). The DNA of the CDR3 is TGCAGTGCCCCCGGGGCAGGTACATCTAACTATGGCTACACCTTC. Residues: CSAPGAGTSNYGYTF.

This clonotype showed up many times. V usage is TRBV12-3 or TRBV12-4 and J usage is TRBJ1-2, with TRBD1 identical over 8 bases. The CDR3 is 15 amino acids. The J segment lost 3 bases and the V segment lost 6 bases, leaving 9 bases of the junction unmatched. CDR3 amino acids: CASSPTQGVDYGYTF. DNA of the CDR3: TGTGCCAGCAGCCCCACACAGGGGGTAGACTATGGCTACACCTTC.

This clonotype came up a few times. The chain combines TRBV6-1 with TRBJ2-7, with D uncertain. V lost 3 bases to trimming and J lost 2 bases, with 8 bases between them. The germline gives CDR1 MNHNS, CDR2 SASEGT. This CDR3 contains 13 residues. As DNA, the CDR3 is TGTGCCAGCAGTGAGAATGCCCCCTACGAGCAGTACTTC. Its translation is CASSENAPYEQYF.

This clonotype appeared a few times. Written as DNA, the CDR3 is TGTGCCAGCAACTCGGCCCCCAATACGCAGTATTTT. It is translated as CASNSAPNTQYF. The V and J genes are TRBV12-3 or TRBV12-4 and TRBJ2-3; D call uncertain. V was pared by 7 bases and J by 7 bases, with 12 bases between. The CDR3 contains 12 residues.

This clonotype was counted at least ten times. The CDR3 DNA sequence: TGTGCCAGCAGCGAGGGACTAGCGGTCTACAATGAGCAGTTCTTC. Encoded protein: CASSEGLAVYNEQFF. The V and J genes are TRBV9 and TRBJ2-1, with 11 positions matching TRBD2. V shed 3 bases, J shed 3 bases, and the junction held 2 bases outside the gene matches. The CDR3 loop spans 15 amino acids. Per the germline V gene, CDR1 is SGDLS and CDR2 is YYNGEE.